This TCR beta chain was identified during a study of shared clonotypes between healthy human individuals. Study details: Each donor's CD8 memory used one plate, CD8 naive two, each CD4 subset three. General study points: Larger richness was generally estimated for naive than memory subsets. Among several donors, roughly 5.5% of naive CD4 clonotypes were found in common.

This table comes from immunoSEQ multiplex PCR, and its TCRdb copy is limited to in-frame clones, with some not included. The table records fewer than 3 million clones, less than 95% of them present only once. All donors were healthy HIV-negative adults lacking recent acute infections or vaccinations. On this clone: The antigen remains unidentified.

V gave up 1 base and J gave up 10 bases, with 11 bases separating them. The CDR3 covers 12 residues. Germline-derived CDR1 and CDR2 are SEHNR and FQNEAQ (reference sequence). The source material was naive CD4+ T cells from PBMCs. The subset was: CD45RA+ positively selected. V gene TRBV7-9 combines with J gene TRBJ2-7; the D is unclear. The TCR originated in a young man in good health. Some clones in this sample may be carry-over from other donors' samples. This CDR3 is CASSLEVGLQYF. The CDR3 DNA reads TGTGCCAGCAGCTTAGAAGTAGGGCTACAGTACTTC.